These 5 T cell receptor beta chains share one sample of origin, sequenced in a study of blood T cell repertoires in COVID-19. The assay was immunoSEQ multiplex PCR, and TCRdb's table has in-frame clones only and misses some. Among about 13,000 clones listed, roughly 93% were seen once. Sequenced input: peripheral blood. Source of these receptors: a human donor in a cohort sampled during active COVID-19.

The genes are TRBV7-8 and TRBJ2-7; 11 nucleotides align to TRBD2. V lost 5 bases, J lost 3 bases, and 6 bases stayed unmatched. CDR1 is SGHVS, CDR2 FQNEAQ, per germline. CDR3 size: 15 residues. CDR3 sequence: CASSLRLAGYYEQYF. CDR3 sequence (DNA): TGTGCCAGCAGCCTCCGACTAGCGGGGTACTACGAGCAGTACTTC.

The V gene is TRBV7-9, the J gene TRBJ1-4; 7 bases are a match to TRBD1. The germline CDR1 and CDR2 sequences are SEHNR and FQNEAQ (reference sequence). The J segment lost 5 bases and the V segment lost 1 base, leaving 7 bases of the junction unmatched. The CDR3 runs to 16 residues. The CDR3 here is CASSLDVGQENEKLFF. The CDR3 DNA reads TGTGCCAGCAGCTTAGACGTAGGACAGGAGAATGAAAAACTGTTTTTT.

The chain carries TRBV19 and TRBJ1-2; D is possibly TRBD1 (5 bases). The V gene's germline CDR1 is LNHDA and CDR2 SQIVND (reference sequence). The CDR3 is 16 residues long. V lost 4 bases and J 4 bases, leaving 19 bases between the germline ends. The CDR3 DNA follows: TGTGCCAGTAGTACCGGGTTAGGGGATTTCGGCTATGGCTACACCTTC. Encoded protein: CASSTGLGDFGYGYTF.

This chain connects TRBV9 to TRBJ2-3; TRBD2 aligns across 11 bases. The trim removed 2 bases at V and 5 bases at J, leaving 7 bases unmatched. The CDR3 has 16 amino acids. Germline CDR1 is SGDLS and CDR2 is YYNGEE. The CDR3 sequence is CASSVLAGGRGDTQYF. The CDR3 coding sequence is TGTGCCAGCAGCGTGTTAGCGGGGGGGCGGGGAGATACGCAGTATTTT.

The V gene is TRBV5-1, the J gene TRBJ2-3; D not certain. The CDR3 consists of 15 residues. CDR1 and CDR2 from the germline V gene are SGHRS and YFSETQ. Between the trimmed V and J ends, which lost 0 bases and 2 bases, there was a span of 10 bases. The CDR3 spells CASSLGLGNTDTQYF. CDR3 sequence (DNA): TGCGCCAGCAGCTTGGGGCTTGGTAACACAGATACGCAGTATTTT.